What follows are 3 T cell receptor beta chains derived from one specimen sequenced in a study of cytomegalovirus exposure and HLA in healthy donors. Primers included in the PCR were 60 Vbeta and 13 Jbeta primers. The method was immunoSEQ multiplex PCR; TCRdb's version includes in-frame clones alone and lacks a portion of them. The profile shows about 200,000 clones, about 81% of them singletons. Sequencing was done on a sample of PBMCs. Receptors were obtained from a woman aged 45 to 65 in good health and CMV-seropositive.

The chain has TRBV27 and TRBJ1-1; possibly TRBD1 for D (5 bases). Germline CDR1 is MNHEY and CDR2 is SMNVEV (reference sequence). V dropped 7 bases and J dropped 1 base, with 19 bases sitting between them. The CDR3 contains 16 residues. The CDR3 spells CASTSLPAGQNTEAFF. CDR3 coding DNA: TGTGCCAGCACCTCGCTCCCCGCAGGACAGAACACTGAAGCTTTCTTT.

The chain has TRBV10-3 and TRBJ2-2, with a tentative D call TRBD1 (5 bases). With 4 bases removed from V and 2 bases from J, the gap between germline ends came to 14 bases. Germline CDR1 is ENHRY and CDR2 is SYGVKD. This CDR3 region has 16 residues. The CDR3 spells CAISGGRVGNTGELFF. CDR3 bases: TGTGCCATCAGTGGGGGCAGGGTAGGAAACACCGGGGAGCTGTTTTTT.

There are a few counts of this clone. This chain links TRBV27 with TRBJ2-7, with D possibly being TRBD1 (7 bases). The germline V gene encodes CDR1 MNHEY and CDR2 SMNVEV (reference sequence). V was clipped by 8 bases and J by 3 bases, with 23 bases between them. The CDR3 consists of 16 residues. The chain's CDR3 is CASPLAGTAPNYEQYF. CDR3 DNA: TGTGCCAGCCCTCTGGCGGGGACAGCCCCGAACTACGAGCAGTACTTC.